This T cell receptor (beta chain) was documented in a study of cytomegalovirus exposure and HLA in healthy donors. The CDR3 consists of 14 residues. The V and J ends lost 6 bases and 12 bases, in that order; junction bases with no gene match: 17. In germline, CDR1 is MNHEY, CDR2 SVGAGI. Primers: 60 Vbeta forward and 13 Jbeta reverse. Produced via immunoSEQ multiplex PCR; TCRdb's table is partial and in-frame only. Of approximately 180,000 clones listed, roughly 81% are singletons. Sequenced sample: PBMCs. This chain joins TRBV6-5 and TRBJ2-7; TRBD1 matches 7 bases. This clonotype was obtained from a woman under 30 in good health and CMV-seropositive. CDR3 DNA sequence: TGTGCCAGCAGCCCCGACAGGGAATTCGCAAGCAGGTACTTC. As protein: CASSPDREFASRYF.